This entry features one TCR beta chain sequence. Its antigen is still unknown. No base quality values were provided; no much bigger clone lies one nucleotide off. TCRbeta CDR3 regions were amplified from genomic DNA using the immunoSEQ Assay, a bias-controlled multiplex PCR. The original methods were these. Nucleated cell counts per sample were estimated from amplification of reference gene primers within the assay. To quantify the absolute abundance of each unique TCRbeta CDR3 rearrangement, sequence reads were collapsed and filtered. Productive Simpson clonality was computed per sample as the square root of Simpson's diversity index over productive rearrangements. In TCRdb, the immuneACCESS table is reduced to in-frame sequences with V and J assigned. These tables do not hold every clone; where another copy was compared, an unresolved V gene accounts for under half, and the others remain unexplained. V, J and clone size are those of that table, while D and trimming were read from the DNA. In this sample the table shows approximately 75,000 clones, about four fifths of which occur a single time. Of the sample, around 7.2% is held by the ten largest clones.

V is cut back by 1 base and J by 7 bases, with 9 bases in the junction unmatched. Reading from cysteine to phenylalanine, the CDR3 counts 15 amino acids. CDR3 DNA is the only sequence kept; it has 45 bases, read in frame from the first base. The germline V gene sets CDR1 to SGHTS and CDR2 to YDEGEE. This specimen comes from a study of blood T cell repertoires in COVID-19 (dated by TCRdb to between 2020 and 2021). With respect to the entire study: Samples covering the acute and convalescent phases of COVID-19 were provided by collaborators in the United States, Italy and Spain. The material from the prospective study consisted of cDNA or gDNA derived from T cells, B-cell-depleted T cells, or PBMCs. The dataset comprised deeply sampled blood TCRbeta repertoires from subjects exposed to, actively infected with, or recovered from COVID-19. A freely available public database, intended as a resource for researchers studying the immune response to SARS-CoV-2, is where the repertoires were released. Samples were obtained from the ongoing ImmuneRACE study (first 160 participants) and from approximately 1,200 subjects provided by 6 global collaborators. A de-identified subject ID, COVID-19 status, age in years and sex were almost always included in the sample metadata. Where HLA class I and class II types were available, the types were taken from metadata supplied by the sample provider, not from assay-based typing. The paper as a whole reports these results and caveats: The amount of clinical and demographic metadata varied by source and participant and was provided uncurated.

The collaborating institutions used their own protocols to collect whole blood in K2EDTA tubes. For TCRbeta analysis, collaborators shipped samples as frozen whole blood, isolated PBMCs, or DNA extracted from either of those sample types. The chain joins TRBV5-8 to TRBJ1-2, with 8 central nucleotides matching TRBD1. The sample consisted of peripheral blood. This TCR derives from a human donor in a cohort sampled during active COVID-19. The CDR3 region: CASSLTGQGSSGYTF. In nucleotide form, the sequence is TGTGCCAGCAGCTTGACTGGACAGGGCAGCTCTGGCTACACCTTC.